These 9 T cell receptor beta chains came from one sample sequenced in a study of blood T cell repertoires in COVID-19. Method: immunoSEQ multiplex PCR; TCRdb's copy keeps in-frame clones and lacks some. The sample lists about 190,000 clones, roughly 81% seen once, with approximately 5% in the top ten. Source material: peripheral blood. Every receptor here comes from a woman between 65 and 79 years old with active or convalescent COVID-19.

This clone was detected a few times. The chain has TRBV29-1 and TRBJ2-1; 7 bases line up with TRBD1. The CDR3 sequence is 13 residues long. Germline lookup yields CDR1 SQVTM and CDR2 ANQGSEA. Trimming removed 5 bases from V and 9 bases from J; junction bases left unmatched: 10. The CDR3 region has the DNA TGCAGCGTTTCACCCGACAGGGCAGCTGAGCAGTTCTTC. As protein: CSVSPDRAAEQFF.

DNA for the CDR3: TGCAGCGTTGCCAGGGGGCTCAATGAAAAACTGTTTTTT. Translating it yields CSVARGLNEKLFF. The chain uses TRBV29-1 and TRBJ1-4; 8 bases match TRBD1. The CDR3 contains 13 residues. Germline V gene sequence: CDR1 SQVTM, CDR2 ANQGSEA. V was clipped by 4 bases and J by 5 bases; unmatched bases: 3.

The V and J genes are TRBV11-1 and TRBJ1-1; D is unclear. Germline V gene sequence: CDR1 SGHAT, CDR2 FQDESV (reference sequence). V lost 1 base, J lost 1 base, and 4 bases lay in between. There are 13 residues in the CDR3. CDR3 protein: CASSLGQNTEAFF. In DNA form, the CDR3 reads TGTGCCAGCAGCTTAGGTCAGAACACTGAAGCTTTCTTT.

The chain links TRBV3-1 (or the pseudogene TRBV3-2) to TRBJ2-5, with D unresolved. The V gene's germline CDR1 is LGHDT and CDR2 YNNKEL (reference sequence). The V end was cut by 0 bases, the J end by 1 base, with 9 bases between. The CDR3 loop spans 15 amino acids. CDR3 sequence: CASSQDSPFQETQYF. CDR3 bases: TGTGCCAGCAGCCAAGATAGTCCATTCCAAGAGACCCAGTACTTC.

J is TRBJ1-3 and V is TRBV12-3 or TRBV12-4; D is unresolved. This CDR3 is built from 10 residues. V lost 4 bases to trimming and J lost 8 bases, with 3 bases between them. The CDR3 nucleotides are TGTGCCAGCAGTTCCTACACCATATATTTT. Translated: CASSSYTIYF.

The chain has TRBV29-1 and TRBJ2-1, with 9 bases aligning to TRBD2. The V gene's germline CDR1 is SQVTM and CDR2 ANQGSEA. The CDR3 consists of 14 residues. The V and J ends lost 1 base and 9 bases, in that order; junction bases with no gene match: 7. The DNA for the CDR3 is TGCAGCGTTGAAGGTAGCGGGGGCCGGAGTGAGCAGTTCTTC. It translates to CSVEGSGGRSEQFF.

This sequence joins TRBV19 and TRBJ2-1; TRBD2 might be the D (5 bases). The CDR3 length is 15 residues. Germline V gene sequence: CDR1 LNHDA, CDR2 SQIVND (reference sequence). V was trimmed by 0 bases and J by 3 bases, leaving 9 bases between them. CDR3 amino acids: CASSIEPSGYNEQFF. The CDR3 coding sequence is TGTGCCAGTAGTATAGAACCCAGCGGCTACAATGAGCAGTTCTTC. The full variable domain, its missing parts supplied by reference TRBV19 and TRBJ2-1, is DGGITQSPKYLFRKEGQNVTLSCEQNLNHDAMYWYRQDPGQGLRLIYYSQIVNDFQKGDIAEGYSVSREKKESFPLTVTSAQKNPTAFYLCASSIEPSGYNEQFFGPGTRLTVL.

The V and J genes are TRBV3-1 (or the pseudogene TRBV3-2) and TRBJ1-1; D perhaps matches TRBD1 (6 bases). The V end lost 1 base, the J end lost 4 bases, and 13 bases lay between the germline ends. The CDR3 contains 15 residues. The germline V gene encodes CDR1 LGHDT and CDR2 YNNKEL (reference sequence). The CDR3 DNA is TGTGCCAGCAGCCAAGGGGCAGGGGTGGGCACTGAAGCTTTCTTT. This encodes CASSQGAGVGTEAFF.

J is TRBJ1-1 and V is TRBV15; D gene unclear. The CDR3 runs 14 residues. In germline, CDR1 is LNHNV, CDR2 YYDKDF (reference sequence). V was pared by 6 bases and J by 1 base, with 12 bases between. CDR3 DNA: TGTGCCACCAGGTCGCGGGGAGGGAACACTGAAGCTTTCTTT. Its protein is CATRSRGGNTEAFF.